A single sample gave rise to the 3 T cell receptor beta chains below, sequenced in a study of blood T cell repertoires in COVID-19. The repertoire was sequenced with immunoSEQ multiplex PCR; TCRdb's copy has only in-frame clones and lacks some. The table lists 100,000 to 120,000 clones, 76% of them singletons. Sequenced material: peripheral blood. The source is a woman aged 80 or over with acute or convalescent COVID-19.

In this sample, this clone turned up a few times. The chain recombines TRBV14 with TRBJ1-2; possibly TRBD1 for D (6 bases). V was shortened by 4 bases and J by 8 bases, with 17 bases between the two germline ends. Germline V gene lookup returns CDR1 SGHDN and CDR2 FVKESK. The CDR3 length is 14 residues. CDR3 protein: CASSPGVGVLGYTF. CDR3 DNA sequence: TGTGCCAGCAGCCCAGGGGTAGGGGTGCTCGGCTACACCTTC.

The chain is built from TRBV19 and TRBJ2-5; D remains unclear. The CDR3 is made up of 12 amino acids. Germline CDR1 and CDR2: LNHDA and SQIVND (reference sequence). For the CDR3, the DNA is TGTACCCGGCCTGGAGCTATAGAGACCCAGTACTTC. Protein: CTRPGAIETQYF.

J is TRBJ1-5 and V is TRBV2; 7 bases match TRBD1. Germline CDR1 is SNHLY and CDR2 is FYNNEI. V dropped 5 bases and J dropped 0; count of bases not matched to a gene: 13. The CDR3 has 18 residues. The CDR3, as DNA: TGTGCCAGCAGTCTACGGGACAGCCGACTCTATAGCAATCAGCCCCAGCATTTT. This encodes CASSLRDSRLYSNQPQHF.